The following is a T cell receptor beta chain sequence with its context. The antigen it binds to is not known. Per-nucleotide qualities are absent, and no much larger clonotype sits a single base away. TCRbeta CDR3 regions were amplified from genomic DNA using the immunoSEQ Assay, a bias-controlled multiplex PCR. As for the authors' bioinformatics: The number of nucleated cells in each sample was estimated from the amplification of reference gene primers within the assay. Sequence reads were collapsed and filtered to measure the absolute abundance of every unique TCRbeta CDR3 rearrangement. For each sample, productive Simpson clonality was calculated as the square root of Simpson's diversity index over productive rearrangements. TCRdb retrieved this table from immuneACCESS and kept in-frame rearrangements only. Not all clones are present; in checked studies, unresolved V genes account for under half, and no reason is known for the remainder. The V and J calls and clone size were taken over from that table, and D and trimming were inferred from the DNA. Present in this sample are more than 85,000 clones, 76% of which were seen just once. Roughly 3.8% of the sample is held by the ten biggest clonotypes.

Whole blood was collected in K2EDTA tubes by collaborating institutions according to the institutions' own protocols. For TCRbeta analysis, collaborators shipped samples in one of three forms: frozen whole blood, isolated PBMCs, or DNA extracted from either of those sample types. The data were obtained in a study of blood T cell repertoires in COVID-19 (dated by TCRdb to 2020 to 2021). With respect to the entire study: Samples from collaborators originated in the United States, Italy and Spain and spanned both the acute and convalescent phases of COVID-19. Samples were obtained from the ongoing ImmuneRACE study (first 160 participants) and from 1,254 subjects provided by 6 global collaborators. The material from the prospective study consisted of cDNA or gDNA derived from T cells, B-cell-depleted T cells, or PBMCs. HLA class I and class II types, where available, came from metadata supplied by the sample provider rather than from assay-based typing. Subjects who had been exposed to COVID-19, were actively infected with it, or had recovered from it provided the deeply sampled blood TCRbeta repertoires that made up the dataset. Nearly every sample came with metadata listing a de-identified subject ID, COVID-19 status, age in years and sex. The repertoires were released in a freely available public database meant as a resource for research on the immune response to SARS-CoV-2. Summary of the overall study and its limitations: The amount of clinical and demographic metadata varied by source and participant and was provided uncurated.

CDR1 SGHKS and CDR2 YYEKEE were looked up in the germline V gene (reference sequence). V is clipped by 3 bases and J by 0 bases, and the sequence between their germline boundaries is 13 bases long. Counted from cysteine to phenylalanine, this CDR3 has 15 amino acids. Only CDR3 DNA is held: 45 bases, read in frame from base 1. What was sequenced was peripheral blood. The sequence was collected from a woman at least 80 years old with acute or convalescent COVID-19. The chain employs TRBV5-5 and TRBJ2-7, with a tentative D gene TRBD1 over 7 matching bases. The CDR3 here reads CASSSHRGGSYEQYF. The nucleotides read TGTGCCAGCAGCTCACACAGGGGAGGCTCCTACGAGCAGTACTTC.